The T cell receptor (beta chain) described here comes from a study of T cell responses to AZD1222 COVID-19 vaccine. In the study overall: Some second doses came at about 4 weeks and others at about 12 weeks; these were pooled.

With V trimmed by 1 base and J by 4 bases, 0 bases remained unmatched. CDR3 size: 15 residues. Germline V CDR1 and CDR2: SGHTA, FQGNSA. Whole-study results and caveats: Repertoire samples came only from after the peak T cell response. Clonal diversity was possibly underestimated, and white British individuals and females predominated among donors.

Details on this clone: Its antigen is still unknown.

Using immunoSEQ multiplex PCR, the repertoire was profiled, and TCRdb retains in-frame clones only, with some absent. The data hold some 140,000 clones, with more than 85% observed a single time. The input for sequencing was peripheral blood, taken on day 0 of AZD1222 vaccination. The chain links TRBV7-2 to TRBJ2-5; 13 bases line up with TRBD2. The TCR was taken from an adult in good health. The CDR3 bases are TGTGCCAGCAGCTTAGGACTAGCGGGAGGAGAGACCCAGTACTTC. Its protein product is CASSLGLAGGETQYF.